Presented here are 6 T cell receptor beta chains from one specimen sequenced in a study of blood T cell repertoires in COVID-19. Only in-frame clones appear in the TCRdb table, and some are missing; sequencing was by immunoSEQ multiplex PCR. The sample includes about 96,000 clones, 65% to 85% of them seen just once. Sequencing input: peripheral blood. The receptors were gathered from a woman in her sixties with acute or convalescent COVID-19.

The chain links TRBV6-5 to TRBJ1-3; D is uncertain. V lost 5 bases and J 4 bases, leaving 12 bases between the germline ends. Germline-derived CDR1 and CDR2 are MNHEY and SVGAGI. CDR3 length equals 14 residues. CDR3 sequence (DNA): TGTGCCAGCAGTATTCAGGTATCCGGAAACACCATATATTTT. Translation: CASSIQVSGNTIYF.

The chain links TRBV6-6 to TRBJ1-6; D is ambiguous. V lost 3 bases, J lost 6 bases, and 9 bases lay in between. The CDR3 runs 14 residues. CDR1 is MNHNY and CDR2 is SVGAGI in the germline V gene (reference sequence). DNA of the CDR3: TGTGCCAGCAGTTATGCAGAAAGTAATTCACCCCTCCACTTT. Residues: CASSYAESNSPLHF.

The rearrangement links TRBV28 to TRBJ2-1; 11 nucleotides match TRBD1. Trimming at V came to 4 bases and at J to 2 bases, leaving 1 base not matched to a gene. Per the germline V gene, CDR1 is MDHEN and CDR2 is SYDVKM. The length of the CDR3 is 15 residues. The CDR3 DNA follows: TGTGCCAGCAGTTGGGGACAGGGGGCCTACAATGAGCAGTTCTTC. Translation: CASSWGQGAYNEQFF. The full variable domain, its missing parts supplied by reference TRBV28 and TRBJ2-1, is DVKVTQSSRYLVKRTGEKVFLECVQDMDHENMFWYRQDPGLGLRLIYFSYDVKMKEKGDIPEGYSVSREKKERFSLILESASTNQTSMYLCASSWGQGAYNEQFFGPGTRLTVL.

DNA of the CDR3: TGTGCCAGCAGCTTATCCTCCCGGGGCTCTGGAAACACCATATATTTT. This gives the protein CASSLSSRGSGNTIYF. V gene TRBV5-6 combines with J gene TRBJ1-3, with no clear D. Deletions cut 2 bases from V and 0 bases from J, with 12 bases between. The CDR3 totals 16 residues. The germline V gene encodes CDR1 SGHDT and CDR2 YYEEEE.

This chain uses TRBV30 with TRBJ1-2; 8 bases align to TRBD1. From germline, CDR1 is GTSNPN and CDR2 SVGIG (reference sequence). CDR3 length: 13 amino acids. Trimming cost V 5 bases and J 2 bases; bases outside gene matches: 4. The CDR3 bases are TGTGCCTGGTCGCCAGGGGGCAACTATGGCTACACCTTC. The encoded protein is CAWSPGGNYGYTF.

The V and J genes are TRBV4-1 and TRBJ1-2; the D gene is possibly TRBD1 (5 bases). Trimming took off 0 bases at V and 2 bases at J, with 7 bases between the two ends. The CDR3 consists of 14 residues. Per the germline V gene, CDR1 is MGHRA and CDR2 is YSYEKL. The CDR3 nucleotides are TGCGCCAGCAGCCAAGAGCGGGGGAACTATGGCTACACCTTC. This sequence encodes CASSQERGNYGYTF.